This T cell receptor (beta chain) was captured in a study of shared clonotypes between healthy human individuals. The repertoire was sequenced with immunoSEQ multiplex PCR; TCRdb's copy has only in-frame clones and lacks some. This table holds hundreds of thousands of clones, 90% to 96% found once. J gave up 2 bases and V 2 bases, and 5 bases lay outside the gene matches. The V gene's germline CDR1 is SEHNR and CDR2 FQNEAQ (reference sequence). The CDR3 totals 16 residues. Sequenced: naive CD4+ T cells sorted from blood. Subset reported: CD45RA+ positively selected. The chain has TRBV7-9 and TRBJ2-3; 9 bases line up with TRBD2. The clonotype was recovered from a woman aged 30 to 39 in good health. CDR3 residues: CASSLTGTSLTDTQYF. The CDR3 DNA reads as TGTGCCAGCAGCTTAACCGGGACTAGCCTCACAGATACGCAGTATTTT.